This TCR beta chain was sequenced in a study of beta chain features in type 1 diabetes listed by TCRdb under 2018. Broadly, across the study: Patients and healthy donors did not differ in mean age, gender distribution, total cell number or subset yield. Regulatory and stem cell-like memory subsets were obtained from only 8 patients and roughly 8 healthy donors, while naive and central memory subsets were obtained from all 30 or so donors. In the study, recently diagnosed type 1 diabetes patients and matched healthy donors were compared on the TCRB repertoires of their sorted circulating CD4+ T cell subsets. A total of 85 million to 110 million sorted cells were examined across all samples, and RNA yield correlated strongly with the number of cells per subset.

A few counts support this clone. Its target antigen remains unknown. Within one base of it there is no much larger clone, and no base qualities were kept. From each donor, a single peripheral blood sample of around 120 mL on average was drawn into heparinised tubes. A BD FACSAria II and a panel including CD45RO, CCR7, CD25, CD127, CD95 and CD27 were used to sort naive, central memory, regulatory and stem cell-like memory CD4+ T cells. A purity above 95% was achieved for all sorted populations. PBMCs were isolated right away by Lymphoprep density gradient centrifugation and were stained directly, without culture. So that batch effects would be minimized, each experiment stained and sorted samples in pairs, pairing one healthy donor with one patient. On the study overall, not on this receptor specifically: Because cDNA was sequenced instead of genomic DNA, activated cells with high expression could be over-represented, although the groups did not differ in activation or CD3 levels. PCR may preferentially amplify shorter templates, but because patient and control samples were amplified and corrected together, any resulting skew would affect both groups equally. HLA sub-analyses involved small numbers of individuals, so any influence of HLA type on TCRB rearrangement remained unresolved. A moderate but significant shortening of TCRB CDR3 length was observed in type 1 diabetes patients in all four CD4+ subsets. Fewer insertions and more nucleotide deletions at VDJ recombination sites were observed in patients with type 1 diabetes, implying thymic rearrangement abnormalities. The naive, central memory and regulatory TCRB repertoires appeared to resemble one another more closely among patients than among healthy donors.

The High Capacity cDNA Reverse Transcription Kit was used to reverse transcribe all of the isolated RNA, meaning that expressed TCRB transcripts were what got sequenced. Deep immunoSEQ sequencing was applied to naive, central memory and regulatory T cell samples, giving an average of about 3.4 million total reads per sample. After sorted cells were lysed in RLT buffer, RNA was extracted with DNase-treated RNeasy Micro or Mini kits, with the choice depending on cell number. To prevent cross-contamination, every cell subset was processed on its own, while patient and healthy donor samples were processed together. The immunoSEQ multiplex PCR was used to amplify TCRB sequences from cDNA, yielding 87-bp fragments that span the CDR3 region. The amplicons were sequenced using the Illumina HiSeq platform. In the paper's pipeline: PCR bias was computationally corrected using synthetic template baselines, reads within Hamming distance 2 were collapsed, and singletons that could not be merged were discarded. Reads were aligned against IMGT to assign V, D and J genes, CDR3 length and insertions or deletions at six rearrangement sites. Within each subset, clonotype counts were normalized to the number of sorted cells before true diversity and Gini coefficients were calculated with the tcR R package. The overlap coefficient, calculated on TCRB nucleotide sequences, was used to measure repertoire sharing. Out-of-frame TCRB sequences from naive cells were analyzed to stand in for the pre-selection repertoire. TCRdb took this table from immuneACCESS and kept in-frame rearrangements with V and J called. Such tables lack part of the clones; where checked against another copy, unresolved V genes explain under half of the gap, and the rest is unexplained. The D gene and trimming were derived from the DNA, and the V and J assignments and clone size from that table. For this sample there are 230,000 or so clones; 16% appear just once. The ten largest clones capture about 0.085% of the sample.

As encoded in the germline V gene, CDR1 is SGHRS while CDR2 is YFSETQ. Spanning cysteine to phenylalanine, the CDR3 consists of 16 amino acids. Only the CDR3 DNA stays, 48 bases, in frame from base 1. Ends trimmed: V by 4 bases, J by 3 bases; bases unmatched to a gene: 9. This sequence was found in a man aged 25-45 years with type 1 diabetes. This receptor chain uses TRBV5-1 and TRBJ2-7; a stretch of 11 junction bases matches TRBD2. Sequenced material: naive CD4+ T cells from blood. The cell subset or site label for this specimen denotes: true naive CD4+ T cells. At the DNA level, the sequence is TGCGCCAGCAGCCGTGCCGGGACTAGCGGAAACTACGAGCAGTACTTC. Its amino acids are CASSRAGTSGNYEQYF.